The clone carrying this T cell receptor beta chain was seen a handful of times. Its antigen is currently unknown. The data are from a study of the immune and genomic landscape of osteosarcoma. Study details: Patients were 45% to 65% male; 77% had localized disease.

Findings and caveats of the study: A single dominant hyperexpanded clone appeared in five cases, each with <100 clonotypes. External normal skin and healthy peripheral blood data provided clonality references.

Measured with immunoSEQ multiplex PCR; TCRdb has only the in-frame clones, and not every one. The sample has several thousand clones; over 70% are singletons. Osteosarcoma specimens were post-treatment primary, local recurrence and metastasis tumors from poor-prognosis patients. V was trimmed by 0 bases and J by 1 base, leaving 13 bases between them. The CDR3 is 16 amino acids. Germline CDR1 is SGHNT and CDR2 is YYREEE (reference sequence). This chain links TRBV5-4 with TRBJ1-1; a weak D match, TRBD1 (5 bases). This TCR came from a human donor with osteosarcoma. The specimen was osteosarcoma tumor tissue from the lung. CDR3: CASSLDNYGANTEAFF. The DNA for the CDR3 is TGTGCCAGCAGCTTGGACAATTACGGGGCGAACACTGAAGCTTTCTTT.